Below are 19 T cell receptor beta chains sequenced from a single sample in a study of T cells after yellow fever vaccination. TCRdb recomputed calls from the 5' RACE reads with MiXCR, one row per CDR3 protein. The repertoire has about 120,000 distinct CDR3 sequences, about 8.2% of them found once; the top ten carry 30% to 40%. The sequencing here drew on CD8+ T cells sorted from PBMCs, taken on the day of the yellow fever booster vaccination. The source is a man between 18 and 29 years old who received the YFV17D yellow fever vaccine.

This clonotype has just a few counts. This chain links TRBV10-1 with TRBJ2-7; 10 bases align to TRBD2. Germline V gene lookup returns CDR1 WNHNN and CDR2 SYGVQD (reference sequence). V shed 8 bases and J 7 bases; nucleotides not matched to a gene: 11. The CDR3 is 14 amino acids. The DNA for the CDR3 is TGCGCCAGCTCCACCGGGACTAGCGCTACTGAGCAGTACTTC. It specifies CASSTGTSATEQYF.

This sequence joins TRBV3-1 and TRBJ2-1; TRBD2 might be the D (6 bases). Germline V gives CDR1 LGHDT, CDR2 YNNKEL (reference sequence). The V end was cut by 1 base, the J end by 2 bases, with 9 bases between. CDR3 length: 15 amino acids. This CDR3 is CASSQVTSPYNEQFF. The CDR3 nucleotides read TGTGCCAGCAGCCAAGTAACTAGCCCCTACAATGAGCAGTTCTTC.

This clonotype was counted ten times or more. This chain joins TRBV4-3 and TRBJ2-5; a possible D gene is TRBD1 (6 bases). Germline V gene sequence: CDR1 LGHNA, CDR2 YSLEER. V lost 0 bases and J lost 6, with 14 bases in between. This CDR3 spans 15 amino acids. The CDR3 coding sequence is TGCGCCAGCAGCCAAGAAAACAGGGCGGTGAAGACCCAGTACTTC. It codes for CASSQENRAVKTQYF.

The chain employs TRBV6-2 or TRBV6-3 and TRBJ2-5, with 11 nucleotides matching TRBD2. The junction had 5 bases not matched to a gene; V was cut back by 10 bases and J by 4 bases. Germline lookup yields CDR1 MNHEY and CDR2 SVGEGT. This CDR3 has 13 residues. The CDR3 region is CATGLAVVETQYF. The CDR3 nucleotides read TGTGCCACGGGACTAGCGGTCGTAGAGACCCAGTACTTC.

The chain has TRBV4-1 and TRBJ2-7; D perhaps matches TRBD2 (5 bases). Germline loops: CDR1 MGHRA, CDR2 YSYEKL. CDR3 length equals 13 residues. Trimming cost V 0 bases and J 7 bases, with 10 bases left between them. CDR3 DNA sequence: TGCGCCAGCAGCCAAGAAGGGAGTCTTGAGCAGTACTTC. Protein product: CASSQEGSLEQYF.

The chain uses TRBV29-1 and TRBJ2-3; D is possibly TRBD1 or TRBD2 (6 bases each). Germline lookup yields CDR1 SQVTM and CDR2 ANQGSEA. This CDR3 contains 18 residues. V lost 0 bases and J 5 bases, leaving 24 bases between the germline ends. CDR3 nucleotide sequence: TGCAGCGTTGAAGATCTTGAATACGGGGGCGAAATGGGAGATACGCAGTATTTT. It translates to CSVEDLEYGGEMGDTQYF.

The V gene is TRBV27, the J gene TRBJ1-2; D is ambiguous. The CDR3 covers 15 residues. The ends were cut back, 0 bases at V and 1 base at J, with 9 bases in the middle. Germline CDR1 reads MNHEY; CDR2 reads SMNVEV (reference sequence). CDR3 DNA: TGTGCCAGCAGTTTATCGGCCAGCCGTAACTATGGCTACACCTTC. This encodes CASSLSASRNYGYTF.

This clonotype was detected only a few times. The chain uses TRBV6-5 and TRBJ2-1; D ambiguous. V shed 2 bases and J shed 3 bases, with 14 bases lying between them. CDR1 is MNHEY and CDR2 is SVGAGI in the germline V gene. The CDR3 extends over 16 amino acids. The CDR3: CASSYGLRSHYNEQFF. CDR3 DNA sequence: TGTGCCAGCAGTTACGGGCTGCGGAGCCACTACAATGAGCAGTTCTTC.

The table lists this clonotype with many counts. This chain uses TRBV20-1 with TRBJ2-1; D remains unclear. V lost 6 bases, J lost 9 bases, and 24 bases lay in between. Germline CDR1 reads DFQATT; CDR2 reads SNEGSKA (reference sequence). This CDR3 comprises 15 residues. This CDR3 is CSAPPDRDHTTEQFF. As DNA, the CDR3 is TGCAGTGCCCCCCCGGATAGGGATCACACCACTGAGCAGTTCTTC.

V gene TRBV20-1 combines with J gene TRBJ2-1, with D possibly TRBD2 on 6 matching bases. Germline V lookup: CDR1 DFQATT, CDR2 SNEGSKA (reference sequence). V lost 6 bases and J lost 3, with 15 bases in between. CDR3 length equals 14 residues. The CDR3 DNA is TGCAGTGCGGGGGGACGGGAGAGCTACAATGAGCAGTTCTTC. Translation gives CSAGGRESYNEQFF.

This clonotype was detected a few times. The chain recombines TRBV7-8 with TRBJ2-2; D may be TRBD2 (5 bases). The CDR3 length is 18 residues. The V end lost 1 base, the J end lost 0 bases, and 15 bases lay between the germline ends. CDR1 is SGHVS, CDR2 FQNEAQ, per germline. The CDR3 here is CASSLGFSDLANTGELFF. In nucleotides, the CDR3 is TGTGCCAGCAGCTTAGGGTTCTCGGACTTGGCGAACACCGGGGAGCTGTTTTTT.

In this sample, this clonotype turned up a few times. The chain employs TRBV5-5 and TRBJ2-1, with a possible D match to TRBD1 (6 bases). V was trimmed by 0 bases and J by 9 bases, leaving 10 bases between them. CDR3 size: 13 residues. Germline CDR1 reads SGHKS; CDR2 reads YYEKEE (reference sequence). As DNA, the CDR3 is TGTGCCAGCAGCTTGGTGGGGGCCGGTGAGCAGTTCTTC. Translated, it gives CASSLVGAGEQFF.

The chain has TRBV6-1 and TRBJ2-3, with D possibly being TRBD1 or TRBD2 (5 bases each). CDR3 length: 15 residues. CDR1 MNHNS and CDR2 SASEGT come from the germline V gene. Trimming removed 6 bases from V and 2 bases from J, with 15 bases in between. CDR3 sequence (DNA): TGTGCCAGCAGGTCCGGGACGCAATACACAGATACGCAGTATTTT. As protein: CASRSGTQYTDTQYF.

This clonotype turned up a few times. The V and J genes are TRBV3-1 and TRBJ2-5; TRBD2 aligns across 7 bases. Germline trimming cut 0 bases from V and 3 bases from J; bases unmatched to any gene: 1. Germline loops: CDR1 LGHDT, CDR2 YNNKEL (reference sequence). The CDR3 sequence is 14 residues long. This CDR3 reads CASSQDRGEETQYF. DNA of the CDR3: TGTGCCAGCAGCCAAGATCGGGGGGAAGAGACCCAGTACTTC.

CDR3 bases: TGTGCCAGCACAACTAGCGGGACCCAGTACTTC. This gives the protein CASTTSGTQYF. This chain links TRBV6-6 with TRBJ2-5, with 8 bases lining up with TRBD2. CDR3 size: 11 residues. Germline assignment: CDR1 MNHNY and CDR2 SVGAGI (reference sequence). Germline trimming cut 7 bases from V and 7 bases from J; bases unmatched to any gene: 2.

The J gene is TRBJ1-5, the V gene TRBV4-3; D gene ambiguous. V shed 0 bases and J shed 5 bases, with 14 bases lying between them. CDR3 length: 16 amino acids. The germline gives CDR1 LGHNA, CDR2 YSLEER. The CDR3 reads CASSQDLNGQYQPQHF. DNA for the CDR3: TGCGCCAGCAGCCAAGATCTTAACGGTCAGTATCAGCCCCAGCATTTT.

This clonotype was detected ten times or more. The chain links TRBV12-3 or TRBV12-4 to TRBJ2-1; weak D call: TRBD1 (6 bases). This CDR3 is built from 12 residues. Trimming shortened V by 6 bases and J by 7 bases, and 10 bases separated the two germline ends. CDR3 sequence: CASSLQGNEQFF. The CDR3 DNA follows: TGTGCCAGCAGCTTGCAGGGGAATGAGCAGTTCTTC.

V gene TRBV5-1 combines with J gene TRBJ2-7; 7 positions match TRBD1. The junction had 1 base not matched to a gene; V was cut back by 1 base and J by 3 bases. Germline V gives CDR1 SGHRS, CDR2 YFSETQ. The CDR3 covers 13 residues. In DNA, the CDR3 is TGCGCCAGCAGCTTGACAGGGGTCTACGAGCAGTACTTC. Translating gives CASSLTGVYEQYF.

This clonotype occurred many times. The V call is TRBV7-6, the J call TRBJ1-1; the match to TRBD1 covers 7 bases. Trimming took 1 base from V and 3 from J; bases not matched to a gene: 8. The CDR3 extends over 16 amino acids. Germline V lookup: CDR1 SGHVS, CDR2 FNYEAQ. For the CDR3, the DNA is TGTGCCAGCAGCTTAGGGTACAGGGGAGGGGACACTGAAGCTTTCTTT. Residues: CASSLGYRGGDTEAFF.